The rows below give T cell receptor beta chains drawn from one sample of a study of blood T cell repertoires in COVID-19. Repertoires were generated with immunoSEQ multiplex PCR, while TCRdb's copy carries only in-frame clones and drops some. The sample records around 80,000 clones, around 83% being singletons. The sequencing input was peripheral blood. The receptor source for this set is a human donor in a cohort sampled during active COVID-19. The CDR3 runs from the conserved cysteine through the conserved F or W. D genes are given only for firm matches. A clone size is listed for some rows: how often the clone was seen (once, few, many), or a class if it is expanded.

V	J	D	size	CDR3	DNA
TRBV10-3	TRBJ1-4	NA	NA	CAISDPNRGDEKLFF	TGTGCCATCAGTGACCCAAATCGGGGGGACGAAAAACTGTTTTTT
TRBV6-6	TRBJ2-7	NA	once	CASSYSGHSYEQYF	TGTGCCAGCAGTTACTCCGGACACTCCTACGAGCAGTACTTC
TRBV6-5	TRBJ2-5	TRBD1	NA	CASSLGQFQETQYF	TGTGCCAGCAGTTTGGGACAGTTCCAAGAGACCCAGTACTTC
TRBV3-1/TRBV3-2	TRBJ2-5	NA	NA	CASSQDVRRETQYF	TGTGCCAGCAGCCAAGATGTTAGGAGGGAGACCCAGTACTTC
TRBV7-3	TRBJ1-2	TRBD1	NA	CASSGAGGYGYTF	TGTGCCAGCAGCGGTGCAGGGGGCTACGGCTACACCTTC
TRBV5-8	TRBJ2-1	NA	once	CASAFQGNGDEQFF	TGTGCCAGCGCCTTCCAGGGTAATGGCGATGAGCAGTTCTTC
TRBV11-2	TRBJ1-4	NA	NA	CASSLGGYYNEKLFF	TGTGCCAGCAGCTTAGGTGGCTACTATAATGAAAAACTGTTTTTT
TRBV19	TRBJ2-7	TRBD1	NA	CASSIQGWGTYEQYF	TGTGCCAGTAGCATACAGGGGTGGGGGACCTACGAGCAGTACTTC
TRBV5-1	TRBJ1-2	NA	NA	CASSLSGLNYGYTF	TGCGCCAGCAGCTTGTCGGGACTTAACTATGGCTACACCTTC
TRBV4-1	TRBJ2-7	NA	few	CASSQDAETGSSYEQYF	TGCGCCAGCAGCCAAGATGCGGAGACAGGATCGTCCTACGAGCAGTACTTC
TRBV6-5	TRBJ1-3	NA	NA	CASSYESSGNTIYF	TGTGCCAGCAGTTACGAGTCCTCTGGAAACACCATATATTTT
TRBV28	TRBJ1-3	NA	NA	CASSTKMGQFTGNTIYF	TGTGCCAGCAGCACCAAAATGGGGCAGTTTACTGGAAACACCATATATTTT
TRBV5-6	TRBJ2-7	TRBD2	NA	CASRRGGYEQYF	TGTGCCAGCCGACGGGGGGGCTACGAGCAGTACTTC
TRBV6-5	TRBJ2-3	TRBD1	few	CASSTGTGGSDTQYF	TGTGCCAGCAGCACCGGGACAGGGGGCTCAGATACGCAGTATTTT
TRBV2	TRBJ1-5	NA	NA	CASSEGAGRNQPQHF	TGTGCCAGCAGTGAGGGGGCAGGTCGCAATCAGCCCCAGCATTTT
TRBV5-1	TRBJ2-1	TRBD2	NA	CASSLGTTSYNEQFF	TGCGCCAGCAGCTTAGGGACTACCTCCTACAATGAGCAGTTCTTC
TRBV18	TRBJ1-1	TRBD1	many	CASSRDRGLAEAFF	TGTGCCAGCTCACGTGACAGGGGGTTGGCTGAAGCTTTCTTT
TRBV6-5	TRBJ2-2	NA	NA	CASGPQTSNTGELFF	TGTGCCAGCGGGCCACAAACCTCGAACACCGGGGAGCTGTTTTTT
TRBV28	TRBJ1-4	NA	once	CASSFLGPVRFNEKLFF	TGTGCCAGCAGTTTTTTGGGGCCGGTCCGGTTTAATGAAAAACTGTTTTTT
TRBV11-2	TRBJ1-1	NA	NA	CASSFSYSEAFF	TGTGCCAGCAGTTTCTCGTACTCTGAAGCTTTCTTT
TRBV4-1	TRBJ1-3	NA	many	CASSQETSSTIYF	TGCGCCAGCAGCCAAGAGACTTCCAGCACCATATATTTT
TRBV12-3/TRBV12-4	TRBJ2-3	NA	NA	CASSFLGTDTQYF	TGTGCCAGCAGTTTCCTAGGCACAGATACGCAGTATTTT
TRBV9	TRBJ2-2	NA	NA	CASSVGWSNTGELFF	TGTGCCAGCAGCGTAGGGTGGAGCAACACCGGGGAGCTGTTTTTT
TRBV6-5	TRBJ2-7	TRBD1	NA	CASRRGQGATYEQYF	TGTGCCAGCAGAAGAGGACAGGGGGCGACCTACGAGCAGTACTTC
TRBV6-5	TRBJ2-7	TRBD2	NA	CASSYSRRGEQYF	TGTGCCAGCAGTTACTCGAGGCGGGGGGAGCAGTACTTC
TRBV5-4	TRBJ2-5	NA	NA	CASSFSGEETQYF	TGTGCCAGCAGCTTCTCGGGGGAAGAGACCCAGTACTTC